This T cell receptor (beta chain) was identified in a study of blood T cell repertoires in COVID-19. The method was immunoSEQ multiplex PCR; TCRdb's version includes in-frame clones alone and lacks a portion of them. This table has around 150,000 clones, around 85% appearing once. V lost 3 bases, J lost 10 bases, and 16 bases lay in between. The CDR3 is 12 amino acids. Germline CDR1 is DFQATT and CDR2 is SNEGSKA (reference sequence). The sequencing input was peripheral blood. The origin of this receptor is a man between 70 and 80 years old with acute or convalescent COVID-19. The V gene is TRBV20-1, the J gene TRBJ2-7, with a possible D match to TRBD2 (5 bases). Here the CDR3 DNA reads TGCAGTGCTAGTCCTGGGAGACTCGAACAGTACTTC. It codes for CSASPGRLEQYF.